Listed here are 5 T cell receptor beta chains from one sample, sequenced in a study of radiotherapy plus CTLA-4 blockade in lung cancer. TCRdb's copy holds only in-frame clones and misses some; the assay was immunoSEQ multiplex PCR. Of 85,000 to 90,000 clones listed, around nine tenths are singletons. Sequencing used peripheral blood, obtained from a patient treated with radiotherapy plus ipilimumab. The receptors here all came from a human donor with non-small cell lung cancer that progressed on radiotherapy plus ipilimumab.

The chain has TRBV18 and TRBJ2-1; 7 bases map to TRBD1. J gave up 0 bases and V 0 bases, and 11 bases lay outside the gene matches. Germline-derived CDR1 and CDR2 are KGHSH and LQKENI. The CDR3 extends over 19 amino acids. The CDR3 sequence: CASSPPTGIERSSYNEQFF. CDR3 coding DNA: TGTGCCAGCTCACCACCGACAGGGATTGAGAGAAGCTCCTACAATGAGCAGTTCTTC.

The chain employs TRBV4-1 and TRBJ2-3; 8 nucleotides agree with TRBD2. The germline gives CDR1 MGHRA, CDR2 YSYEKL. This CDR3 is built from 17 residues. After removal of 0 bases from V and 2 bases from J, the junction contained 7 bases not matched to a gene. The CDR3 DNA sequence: TGCGCCAGCAGCCAAGAGTCGGGAGGGGGACCCACAGATACGCAGTATTTT. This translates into CASSQESGGGPTDTQYF.

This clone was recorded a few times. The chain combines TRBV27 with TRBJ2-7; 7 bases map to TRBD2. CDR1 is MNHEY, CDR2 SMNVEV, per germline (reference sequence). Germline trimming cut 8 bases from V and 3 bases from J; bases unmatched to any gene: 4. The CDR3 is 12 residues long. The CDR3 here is CASGDYNYEQYF. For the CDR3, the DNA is TGTGCCAGCGGGGACTATAACTACGAGCAGTACTTC.

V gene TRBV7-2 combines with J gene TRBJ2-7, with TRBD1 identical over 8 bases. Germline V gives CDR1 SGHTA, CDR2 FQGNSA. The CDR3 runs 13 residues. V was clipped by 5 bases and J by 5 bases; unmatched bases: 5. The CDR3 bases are TGTGCCAGCAGCCCGGACAGGGTCGACGAGCAGTACTTC. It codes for CASSPDRVDEQYF.

The CDR3 DNA follows: TGCGCCAGCAGCCAAGATCAATCGTGGGGCTACACCTTC. It codes for CASSQDQSWGYTF. V usage is TRBV4-1 and J usage is TRBJ1-2; D gene unclear. The germline V and J ends were trimmed by 0 bases and 8 bases, with 10 bases remaining between them. The germline V gene has CDR1 MGHRA and CDR2 YSYEKL. CDR3 length equals 13 residues.